This TCR beta chain was observed in a study of T cells in Graves' hyperthyroidism and ophthalmopathy. Unmatched junction bases numbered 3, after V lost 1 base and J lost 2 bases. In germline, CDR1 is KGHDR, CDR2 SFDVKD. CDR3 length equals 17 residues. Findings of the study overall: In the analysis, a 13 V-J model separated ophthalmopathy from stable hyperthyroidism. Most thyroid clonotypes that were expanded above 0.001 also turned up in blood.

For this clonotype: Its antigen remains unidentified.

Amplified TCR beta CDR3 regions came from RNA transcripts. Using the HTBI primer set, a first-round RT-PCR was run on the TCR CDR3. Via MiXCR, TCRdb re-called the multiplex PCR reads, giving one row per CDR3 protein. The repertoire holds approximately 400,000 distinct CDR3 sequences, with 18% as singletons. The study based diagnoses on clinical symptoms, serum thyroxine and TRAb, thyroid ultrasound and orbital computed tomography. The rearrangement joins TRBV24-1 to TRBJ2-5, with 13 bases identical to TRBD2. The sequencing sample was made of blood. The TCR was taken from a man younger than 35 with Graves' ophthalmopathy. CDR3 region: CATSDFRLAGGQETQYF. Written as DNA, the CDR3 is TGTGCCACCAGTGATTTCCGACTAGCGGGGGGACAAGAGACCCAGTACTTC.